These 3 T cell receptor beta chains were sequenced from one sample in a study of radiotherapy plus CTLA-4 blockade in lung cancer. Clones were sequenced by immunoSEQ multiplex PCR, and TCRdb holds only the in-frame ones, with some missing. This sample has 45,000 or so clones, with 65% to 85% found just once. The material was peripheral blood, obtained from a patient treated with radiotherapy plus ipilimumab. The receptors shown here come from a human donor with non-small cell lung cancer who had stable disease on radiotherapy plus ipilimumab.

As DNA, the CDR3 is TGTGCCAGCAAGCCCCCCTCTTACAATGAGCAGTTCTTC. The encoded protein is CASKPPSYNEQFF. The chain is built from TRBV2 and TRBJ2-1; unclear D gene. V lost 7 bases and J 4 bases, leaving 11 bases between the germline ends. Germline V gene lookup returns CDR1 SNHLY and CDR2 FYNNEI. This CDR3 is 13 amino acids long.

The chain links TRBV4-1 to TRBJ2-5; D ambiguous. Trimming pared 0 bases from V and 5 bases from J, leaving 13 bases between. CDR1 MGHRA and CDR2 YSYEKL come from the germline V gene. The CDR3 totals 15 residues. This CDR3 reads CASSQDLTAMETQYF. The CDR3 nucleotides read TGCGCCAGCAGCCAAGATTTAACGGCTATGGAGACCCAGTACTTC.

The gene calls are TRBV7-2 and TRBJ2-5, with a tentative D call TRBD1 (6 bases). V lost 4 bases and J lost 4, with 16 bases in between. The CDR3 is 15 residues long. Germline CDR1 and CDR2: SGHTA and FQGNSA. CDR3 coding DNA: TGTGCCAGCAGCTCGACAGGATTCCAGGGAGAGACCCAGTACTTC. Its protein product is CASSSTGFQGETQYF.